This T cell receptor beta chain was recovered during a study of blood T cell repertoires in COVID-19. J lost 0 bases, V lost 10 bases, and 11 bases had no gene match. The CDR3 spans 18 residues. In the original workflow: Reference gene primers were amplified, and this amplification served to estimate nucleated cell counts. Libraries were prepared by immunoSEQ multiplex PCR; TCRdb keeps only in-frame clonotypes and omits some of them. The V and J calls and clone size come from that table; D and trimming were worked out from the DNA. The sample lists about 300,000 clones; around 87% were seen once. V is TRBV23-1 and J is TRBJ2-1; the match to TRBD2 covers 14 bases. TRBV23-1 is given ORF status, its function remaining uncertain. The sample taken for sequencing was PBMCs or T cells enriched from blood (not recorded which). The receptor was isolated from a woman younger than 30 with acute COVID-19. CDR3 bases: TGCGCCACCGTGAAGTGGACTAGCGGGAGGAGCTCCTACAATGAGCAGTTCTTC. This gives the protein CATVKWTSGRSSYNEQFF.